This T cell receptor (beta chain) was sequenced in a study of blood T cell repertoires in COVID-19 (TCRdb year 2020). As for the study more broadly: Collaborator samples came from the United States, Italy and Spain and covered acute and convalescent phases of COVID-19. The prospective study material was composed of cDNA or gDNA derived from T cells, B-cell-depleted T cells, or PBMCs. Deeply sampled blood TCRbeta repertoires from subjects exposed to, actively infected with, or recovered from COVID-19 were included in the dataset. The repertoires were released in a freely available public database meant as a resource for research on the immune response to SARS-CoV-2. Samples were obtained from the ongoing ImmuneRACE study (first 160 participants) and from about 1,300 subjects provided by 6 global collaborators. A de-identified subject ID, COVID-19 status, age in years and sex were almost always included in the sample metadata. Where available, HLA class I and class II types were obtained from metadata supplied by the sample provider rather than from assay-based typing.

Trimmed from V: 1 base; trimmed from J: 7 bases; junction bases lacking a gene match: 1. CDR1 and CDR2, per the germline V gene, are SGHDT and YYEEEE. Reading from cysteine to phenylalanine, the CDR3 counts 13 amino acids. Just the 39-base CDR3 DNA is kept, in frame starting at base 1. As regards this clone: Its specific antigen is unknown. It has no much larger one-base neighbor in the sample; base qualities were not kept.

TCRbeta CDR3 regions were amplified from genomic DNA by means of the immunoSEQ Assay, a bias-controlled multiplex PCR. On the authors' methods: Within the assay, amplification of reference gene primers was used to estimate how many nucleated cells each sample contained. To quantify the absolute abundance of each unique TCRbeta CDR3 rearrangement, sequence reads were collapsed and filtered. Productive Simpson clonality was computed per sample as the square root of Simpson's diversity index over productive rearrangements. TCRdb took over this immuneACCESS table, retaining in-frame rearrangements with V and J assigned. Such tables are incomplete; in checked studies, under half of the missing clones stem from an unresolved V gene, and the remainder is unexplained. From that table come the V and J calls and clone size; the DNA was used to work out D and trimming. In this sample the table shows some 16,000 clones, roughly four fifths of which occur a single time. The leading ten clones occupy under 25% of the sample.

What the authors observed across the whole study: The amount of clinical and demographic metadata varied by source and participant and was provided uncurated.

Each collaborating institution followed its own protocols to collect whole blood in K2EDTA tubes. For TCRbeta analysis, collaborators shipped samples as frozen whole blood, isolated PBMCs, or DNA extracted from either of those sample types. The chain is made from TRBV5-6 and TRBJ1-5; TRBD1 matches 8 bases in the middle. The source material was peripheral blood. This TCR came from a man older than 75 with active COVID-19. The CDR3 protein is CASSLSGGQPQHF. DNA sequence: TGTGCCAGCAGCTTGTCAGGGGGCCAGCCCCAGCATTTT.